Sequencing of this T cell receptor (beta chain) was carried out in a study of identical twins (dated by TCRdb to the mid-2010s). About the study as a whole: To test whether fetal clonotypes persist, this study deep-sequenced TCR alpha and beta repertoires from monozygotic twins, from unrelated adults of various ages, and from cord blood. To rule out contamination, replicate twin experiments were performed at different times with different library preparation protocols. Paper-wide results and their limitations: Compared with coincidental sharing between unrelated individuals, out-of-frame TCR alpha sequences shared between twins showed an excess of sequences with low generation probability. In monozygotic twins, recombination models systematically underestimated out-of-frame TCR alpha sharing, but the models matched the sharing seen between unrelated individuals. Invariant T cells such as MAIT and iNKT could partly confound zero-insertion analyses, though diverse VJ usage argued against this for most clonotypes. Because the same donors could not be followed over many years, conclusions were based on cross-sectional statistical analysis. The excess sharing between twins in beta out-of-frame sequences was weaker because fewer shared sequences reduced the signal-to-noise ratio. Fewer insertions were carried by abundant cord blood beta clonotypes; a weaker similar trend was observed in young adult naive repertoires, while no such trend was observed in memory repertoires.

Preparation of the library involved 5' RACE. Sequencing relied on an Illumina HiSeq 2000. A universal primer binding site was introduced by template switching, and a unique molecular identifier was present in the final cDNA, enabling accurate counting of TCR cDNA molecules. First-strand cDNA for TCR alpha and beta chains was synthesized from specific primers in the conserved constant-segment region. To control for contamination, every cDNA library was double barcoded, receiving both a SMART-Mk sample barcode and Illumina barcodes. Two successive PCR steps introduced TruSeq adapter sequences along with Illumina sample barcodes. The TCR alpha and beta cDNA libraries were sequenced on the Illumina HiSeq platform using custom primers. In the paper's pipeline: MiGEC was used to process raw reads and extract unique molecular identifiers, and MiXCR was used to find CDR3 positions. Recombination models were inferred per individual with the repgenHMM and IGoR tools using an EM algorithm. Shared clonotype analysis was performed with the tcR package in R, normalizing sharing by the product of cloneset sizes. To study raw recombination without the effects of thymic and clonal selection, out-of-frame nonproductive sequences were analyzed. In TCRdb, the public reads were trimmed at Q25 with fastp and aligned with MiXCR, with productive beta chains retained. Rows are combined by CDR3 protein, so each entry shows the most common genes and DNA. These V and J calls are TCRdb output, not the study's own analysis. In this sample the table shows some 460,000 distinct CDR3 sequences, around 14% of which occur a single time. The top ten constitute about 0.52% of the sample.

A note on this clonotype: Its antigen remains unidentified. The sample holds no much larger clone one base away, and base qualities are not on file.

The CDR3 starts with the cysteine, ends with the phenylalanine, and has 13 residues. Left in the record is the CDR3 DNA by itself, 39 bases read in frame from the first base. V trim: 0 bases; J trim: 8 bases; unmatched bases: 4. Via the germline V gene, CDR1 is SQVTM and CDR2 ANQGSEA. Every donor was a healthy Caucasian. The twin cohort comprised three pairs of female monozygotic twins, all aged roughly 18 to 29 years. Positive isolation kits from Invitrogen were used to isolate the CD4+ and CD8+ T cell populations. This sample also appeared in a second study, on yellow fever vaccine responses in identical twins. As that second study puts it: According to the authors, the vaccine-induced T cell response in identical twins seemed to be partly convergent and partly specific to each individual. Focusing on identical twins, the study followed the T cell clones that responded to the vaccine, and did so with precision.

The rearranged segments are TRBV29-1 and TRBJ1-1; the central 9 bases match TRBD1. The sequence was collected from a woman aged 18-29 years in good health. Sequencing was performed on CD4+ T cells sorted from blood. The CDR3 in this case is CSVEDRGTGEAFF. The DNA sequence is given as TGCAGCGTTGAAGATCGAGGGACAGGGGAAGCTTTCTTT.